These 5 T cell receptor beta chains were all obtained from the same sample, sequenced in a study of OX40 agonist ivuxolimab in advanced cancers. Libraries were prepared by immunoSEQ multiplex PCR; TCRdb keeps only in-frame clonotypes and omits some of them. The table shows 15,000 to 20,000 clones, with 80% to 95% occurring only once. Sequences were derived from CD4+ or CD8+ T cells sorted from blood, sampled in a trial of the OX40 agonist ivuxolimab. The receptors stem from an adult with an advanced solid tumor such as melanoma, head and neck, liver or kidney cancer.

The chain has TRBV7-2 and TRBJ2-7; tentative D call: TRBD2 (6 bases). The germline V gene encodes CDR1 SGHTA and CDR2 FQGNSA. This CDR3 contains 16 residues. Trimming took off 0 bases at V and 2 bases at J, with 14 bases between the two ends. The CDR3 sequence: CASSLASGLYTYEQYF. The CDR3 DNA follows: TGTGCCAGCAGCTTAGCTTCGGGACTGTACACCTACGAGCAGTACTTC.

This clone has just one count. J is TRBJ2-3 and V is TRBV9; either TRBD1 or TRBD2 may supply D (5 bases each). The germline CDR1 and CDR2 sequences are SGDLS and YYNGEE. Trimming shortened V by 2 bases and J by 4 bases, and 11 bases separated the two germline ends. The CDR3 runs 14 residues. CDR3 protein: CASSVEGLADTQYF. CDR3 nucleotide sequence: TGTGCCAGCAGCGTTGAGGGGTTGGCAGATACGCAGTATTTT.

This chain links TRBV27 with TRBJ2-7; D ambiguous. The CDR3 length is 14 residues. Trimming took 5 bases from V and 5 from J, leaving 16 bases between them. The germline CDR1 and CDR2 sequences are MNHEY and SMNVEV (reference sequence). CDR3 DNA sequence: TGTGCCAGCAGTCATATCGTAAGGGTCGACGAGCAGTACTTC. This encodes CASSHIVRVDEQYF.

The genes are TRBV19 and TRBJ2-1, with 13 bases fitting TRBD2. The germline gives CDR1 LNHDA, CDR2 SQIVND (reference sequence). The CDR3 is 16 amino acids. Trimming at V came to 4 bases and at J to 8 bases, leaving 8 bases not matched to a gene. The CDR3 sequence is CASSTGLAGRGHEQFF. The CDR3 DNA reads TGTGCCAGTAGTACGGGACTAGCGGGAAGGGGGCATGAGCAGTTCTTC.

The chain employs TRBV7-2 and TRBJ2-7; TRBD2 might be the D (5 bases). With 8 bases removed from V and 5 bases from J, the gap between germline ends came to 19 bases. The CDR3 loop spans 14 amino acids. Germline values: CDR1 SGHTA, CDR2 FQGNSA. The CDR3 spells CASQTTSGLNEQYF. The CDR3 region has the DNA TGTGCCAGCCAGACCACCTCGGGGTTGAACGAGCAGTACTTC.